This T cell receptor beta chain was identified in a study of post-analysis software for immune sequencing data. Overall study context: Relapsing-remitting, secondary progressive and progressive-relapsing forms made up the multiple sclerosis disease courses. Study-wide results and limits: Patients carried five TRBV segments more frequently than controls did, and TRBV5-6, TRBV5-1 and TRBV20-1 were among them.

To note about this clonotype: What it binds is not known.

Prepared TCR beta cDNA libraries contained unique molecular identifiers. One entry per CDR3 protein, called by TCRdb with MiXCR from the PCR reads. The sample holds hundreds of thousands of distinct CDR3 sequences; 39% are singletons and the top ten take about 8%. The germline V gene has CDR1 MDHEN and CDR2 SYDVKM. V was shortened by 1 base and J by 0 bases, with 19 bases between the two germline ends. CDR3 length equals 19 residues. The TCR originated in a girl aged 2-10 years with multiple sclerosis. Input material: blood. The chain carries TRBV28 and TRBJ1-5; D is uncertain. CDR3 bases: TGTGCCAGCAGTTTATCCCTTGGCTCCGGGCAGAGTAGCAATCAGCCCCAGCATTTT. Translation: CASSLSLGSGQSSNQPQHF.